This T cell receptor beta chain appears in the sequencing data of a study of blood T cell repertoires in COVID-19. Study-level background: T cells, B-cell-depleted T cells, or PBMCs supplied cDNA or gDNA.

The germline CDR1 and CDR2 sequences are MNHEY and SVGAGI. The V end lost 7 bases, the J end lost 5 bases, and 17 bases lay between the germline ends. The CDR3 is 14 residues long. In the source study's methods: Estimated nucleated cell counts came from reference gene primer amplification. This table comes from immunoSEQ multiplex PCR, and its TCRdb copy is limited to in-frame clones, with some not included. V and J calls and clone size are as listed in that table; D and trimming were resolved from the DNA. The data contain about 140,000 clones, around 73% of them singletons. This TCR was sampled from a woman in her 50s with active or convalescent COVID-19. Sequenced sample: peripheral blood. V gene TRBV6-5 combines with J gene TRBJ1-1; maybe TRBD1 (6 bases). The DNA of the CDR3 is TGTGCCAGCATCAGCACAGGGAAGGGGACTGAAGCTTTCTTT. Translating it yields CASISTGKGTEAFF.